A selection of T cell receptor beta chains follows, all from one sample in a study of CD8+ T cells in alopecia areata. The protocol was immunoSEQ multiplex PCR, while the TCRdb copy is restricted to in-frame clones and leaves out a portion. The sample consists of hundreds of thousands of clones, 58% of them appearing once. Here the sequenced sample was CD4+ T cells sorted from blood, taken at week 24, from a patient treated with tofacitinib. The receptors shown here come from a human donor with alopecia areata. Both conserved end residues are trimmed from each CDR3. D genes are given only for firm matches. Not all rows give a size; the values are once, few, many and, for expanded clones, a class.

>NA|TRBV10-3|NA
AISEARWDQETQY
>NA|TRBV28|TRBD1
ASSLNLRTGNYGYT
>few|TRBV27|TRBD1
ASGIATGQIYGYT
>NA|TRBV30|NA
AWEWGGTGFSGNTIY
>few|TRBV19|NA
ATRRADEQY
>NA|TRBV30|TRBD2
AWSGTSGGYEQY
>NA|TRBV30|NA
AWSVTNNYGYT
>NA|TRBV4-1|TRBD1
ASSQLTGVETQY
>NA|TRBV7-2|NA
ASSLGRLGGQETQY
>few|TRBV7-9|NA
ASSLVGGNSPLH
>NA|TRBV2|TRBD2
ASSLPLAGNYNEQF
>NA|TRBV15|TRBD1
ATSYGTANQETQY
>NA|TRBV2|TRBD2
ASRPRTSVPPGELF
>NA|TRBV10-3|TRBD2
AISEGRGGNEQF
>NA|TRBV2|TRBD1
ASNLDRGGTEAF
>few|TRBV30|TRBD1
AWTGQGKETQY
>few|TRBV29-1|NA
SVSANEKLF
>NA|TRBV14|TRBD1
ASSQGTGEIEQY
>few|TRBV4-1|NA
ASSQVAGRMETQY
>NA|TRBV5-6|NA
ASSLVPKDTGELF
>NA|TRBV7-2|TRBD2
ASSPRLGRGSPGTQY
>NA|TRBV19|NA
ASSPQGSGANVLT
>NA|TRBV5-4|NA
ASSSRDATDTQY
>NA|TRBV28|NA
ATLLLSGYGYT
>NA|TRBV9|TRBD1
ASSATGGGGYT
>NA|TRBV7-6|NA
ASSLGGDSSYEQY
>NA|TRBV28|NA
ASSPQGDAGGIEQY
>NA|TRBV29-1|NA
SVVGLLGTGELF
>NA|TRBV29-1|NA
SAGPGDAGELF
>many|TRBV11-2|TRBD2
ASSGRDPFYNEQF
>NA|TRBV6-5|TRBD1
ASRSPGQGITEAF
>NA|TRBV6-1|NA
ASSEMGTSTDTQY
>NA|TRBV9|TRBD2
ASSAATSGEYNEQF
>NA|TRBV5-4|NA
ASSLPGLPSSYEQY
>NA|TRBV29-1|TRBD2
SVEDPSGGSSYNEQF
>NA|TRBV4-3|NA
ASSQETGDTEAF
>few|TRBV7-3|NA
ASSLTGGQETQY
>NA|TRBV9|NA
ATGLSSTDTQY
>NA|TRBV29-1|NA
SVLALLGNTIY
>NA|TRBV7-2|TRBD1
ASSFDRGSDTQY
>NA|TRBV7-9|NA
AIKEDGYT
>few|TRBV28|NA
ASSSPDRNYGYT
>NA|TRBV5-1|NA
ASSLDAMSTDTQY
>once|TRBV7-2|TRBD1
ASSSRQGGTEAF
>NA|TRBV25-1|NA
ARIQGYEQY
>NA|TRBV7-8|TRBD2
ASSSVAGSSYNEQF
>NA|TRBV25-1|TRBD1
ATQGSDNQPQH
>NA|TRBV29-1|NA
SVYRGQPNTEAF
>few|TRBV18|NA
ASSPPVGEAF
>NA|TRBV9|TRBD1
ASSVAVRGPGDTEAF
>many|TRBV2|NA
ASKREQQETQY
>few|TRBV10-3|NA
AISESGRQRGEAF
>NA|TRBV4-1|TRBD1
ASSAPGQGSDNEQF
>NA|TRBV5-4|TRBD2
ASSSRASGDYEQY